This TCR beta chain was sequenced in a study of T-cell reconstitution after alpha-beta-depleted transplantation in children. Unique molecular identifiers featured in how the TCRbeta library was prepared. TCRdb redid the calling of the PCR reads with MiXCR, one entry per CDR3 protein. The sample holds approximately 1,000,000 distinct CDR3 sequences, about 29% seen once. Germline V gene sequence: CDR1 SNHLY, CDR2 FYNNEI. The V end lost 3 bases, the J end lost 6 bases, and 15 bases lay between the germline ends. The CDR3 has 15 residues. This clonotype has just a few counts. This sequence joins TRBV2 and TRBJ1-5, with a weak D call TRBD1 (5 bases). The sample in question was PBMCs, mostly from graft donor cells, obtained 360 days after TCRalphabeta/CD19-depleted stem cell transplant. The sequence was collected from a boy in the first two years of life who had a stem cell transplant for SCID, so the T cells may come from the graft donor. CDR3 residues: CASSDKGSSRQPQHF. In DNA form, the CDR3 reads TGTGCCAGCAGTGATAAGGGGAGTAGTCGTCAGCCCCAGCATTTT.